This TCR beta chain was obtained from a study of cytomegalovirus exposure and HLA in healthy donors. Germline V gene lookup returns CDR1 LGHNA and CDR2 YNFKEQ. The V gene lost 1 base and the J gene lost 11 bases, with 18 bases spanning the gap. The CDR3 sequence is 15 residues long. This clone was seen a handful of times. The PCR was carried out with 60 Vbeta primers and 13 Jbeta primers. Generated by immunoSEQ multiplex PCR, the TCRdb table keeps only in-frame clones and is missing some. The sample records approximately 190,000 clones, 70% to 90% being singletons. Material for sequencing was PBMCs. The V gene is TRBV4-2, the J gene TRBJ2-4, with TRBD1 as a possible D gene (5 bases). The sequence derives from a woman younger than 30 in good health and CMV-seropositive. Here the CDR3 DNA reads TGTGCCAGCAGCCAAGGCTACAGGACATTAGGGGTTCAGTACTTC. This encodes CASSQGYRTLGVQYF.